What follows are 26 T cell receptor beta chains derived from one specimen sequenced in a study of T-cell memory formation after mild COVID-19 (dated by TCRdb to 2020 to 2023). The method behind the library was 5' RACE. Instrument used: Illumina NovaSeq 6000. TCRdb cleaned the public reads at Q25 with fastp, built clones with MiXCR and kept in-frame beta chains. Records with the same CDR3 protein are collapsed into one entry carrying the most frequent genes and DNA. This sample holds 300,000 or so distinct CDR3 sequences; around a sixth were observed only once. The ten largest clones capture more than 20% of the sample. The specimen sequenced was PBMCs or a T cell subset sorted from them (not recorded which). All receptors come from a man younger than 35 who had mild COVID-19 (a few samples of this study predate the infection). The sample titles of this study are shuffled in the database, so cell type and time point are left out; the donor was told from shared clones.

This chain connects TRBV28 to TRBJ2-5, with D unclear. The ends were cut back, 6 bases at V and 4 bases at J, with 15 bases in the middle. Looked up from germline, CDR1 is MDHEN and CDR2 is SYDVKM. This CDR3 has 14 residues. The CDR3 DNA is TGTGCCAGCAGGCGCCTGGGGTTCCGAGAGACCCAGTACTTC. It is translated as CASRRLGFRETQYF. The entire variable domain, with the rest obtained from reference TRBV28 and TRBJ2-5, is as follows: DVKVTQSSRYLVKRTGEKVFLECVQDMDHENMFWYRQDPGLGLRLIYFSYDVKMKEKGDIPEGYSVSREKKERFSLILESASTNQTSMYLCASRRLGFRETQYFGPGTRLLVL.

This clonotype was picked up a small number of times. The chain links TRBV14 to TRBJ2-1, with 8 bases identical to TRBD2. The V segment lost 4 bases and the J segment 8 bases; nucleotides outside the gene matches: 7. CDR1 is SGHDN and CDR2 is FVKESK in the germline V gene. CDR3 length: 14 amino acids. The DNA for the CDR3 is TGTGCCAGCAGCCCGCAGCGGGGGATCGATGAGCAGTTCTTC. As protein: CASSPQRGIDEQFF.

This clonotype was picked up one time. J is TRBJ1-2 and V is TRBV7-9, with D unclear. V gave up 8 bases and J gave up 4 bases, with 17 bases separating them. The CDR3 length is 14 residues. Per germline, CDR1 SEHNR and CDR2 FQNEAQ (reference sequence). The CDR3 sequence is CASSQQNTPYGYTF. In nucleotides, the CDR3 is TGTGCCAGCTCCCAACAGAACACCCCCTATGGCTACACCTTC.

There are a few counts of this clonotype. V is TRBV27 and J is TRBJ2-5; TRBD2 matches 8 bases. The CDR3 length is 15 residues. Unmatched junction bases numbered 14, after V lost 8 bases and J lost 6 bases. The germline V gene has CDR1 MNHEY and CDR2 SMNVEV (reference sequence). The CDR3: CASGLLSGERQTQYF. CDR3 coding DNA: TGTGCCAGCGGTCTACTTAGCGGGGAGCGACAGACCCAGTACTTC.

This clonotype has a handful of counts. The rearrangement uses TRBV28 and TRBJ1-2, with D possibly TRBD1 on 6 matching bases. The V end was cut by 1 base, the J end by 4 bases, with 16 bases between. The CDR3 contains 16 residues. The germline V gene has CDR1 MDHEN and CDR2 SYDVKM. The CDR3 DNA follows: TGTGCCAGCAGTTTATTGGACAGCCTAGGACTCTATGGCTACACCTTC. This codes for CASSLLDSLGLYGYTF.

CDR3 in DNA: TGCAGCGTTGAACTAGCGGGGTACAATGAGCAGTTCTTC. Translating it yields CSVELAGYNEQFF. This chain uses TRBV29-1 with TRBJ2-1; TRBD2 agrees at 9 bases. The CDR3 consists of 13 residues. V gave up 2 bases and J gave up 4 bases; unmatched junction bases: 0. Germline values: CDR1 SQVTM, CDR2 ANQGSEA.

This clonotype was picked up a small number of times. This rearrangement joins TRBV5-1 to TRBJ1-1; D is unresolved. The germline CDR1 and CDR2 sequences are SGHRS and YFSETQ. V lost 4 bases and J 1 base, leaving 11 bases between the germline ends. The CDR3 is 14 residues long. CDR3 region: CASSPTLGNTEAFF. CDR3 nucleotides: TGCGCCAGCAGCCCGACCCTCGGGAACACTGAAGCTTTCTTT.

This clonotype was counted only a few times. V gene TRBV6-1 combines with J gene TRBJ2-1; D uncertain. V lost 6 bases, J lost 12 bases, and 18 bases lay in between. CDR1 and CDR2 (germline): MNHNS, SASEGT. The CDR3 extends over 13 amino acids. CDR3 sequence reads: CASRSPQTIGQFF. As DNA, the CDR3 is TGTGCCAGCAGGAGCCCTCAGACAATAGGGCAGTTCTTC.

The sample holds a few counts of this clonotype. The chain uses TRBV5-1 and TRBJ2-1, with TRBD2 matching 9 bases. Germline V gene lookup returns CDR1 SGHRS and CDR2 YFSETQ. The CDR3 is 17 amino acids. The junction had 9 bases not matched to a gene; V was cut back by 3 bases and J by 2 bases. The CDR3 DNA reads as TGCGCCAGCAGCTGGCCGGCGCAGCGGGGGGCCTACAATGAGCAGTTCTTC. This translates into CASSWPAQRGAYNEQFF.

CDR3 bases: TGCGCCAGCAGCCAAGTGAGTATAGAAGACTACGAGCAGTACTTC. This sequence encodes CASSQVSIEDYEQYF. The chain links TRBV4-1 to TRBJ2-7; unclear D gene. CDR1 is MGHRA, CDR2 YSYEKL, per germline. V was trimmed by 1 base and J by 3 bases, leaving 13 bases between them. The CDR3 is 15 residues long.

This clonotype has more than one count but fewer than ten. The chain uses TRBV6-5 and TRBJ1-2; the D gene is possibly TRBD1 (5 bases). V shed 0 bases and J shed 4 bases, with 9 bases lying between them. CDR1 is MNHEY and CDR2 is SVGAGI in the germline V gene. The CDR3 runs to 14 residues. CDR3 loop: CASSYSGGGYGYTF. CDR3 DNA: TGTGCCAGCAGTTACTCGGGGGGGGGCTATGGCTACACCTTC.

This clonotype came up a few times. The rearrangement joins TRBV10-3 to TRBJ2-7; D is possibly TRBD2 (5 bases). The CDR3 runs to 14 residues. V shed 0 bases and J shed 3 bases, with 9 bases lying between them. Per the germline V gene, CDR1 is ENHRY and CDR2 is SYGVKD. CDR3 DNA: TGTGCCATCAGTGAGTCACGGGAACTCTACGAGCAGTACTTC. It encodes CAISESRELYEQYF.

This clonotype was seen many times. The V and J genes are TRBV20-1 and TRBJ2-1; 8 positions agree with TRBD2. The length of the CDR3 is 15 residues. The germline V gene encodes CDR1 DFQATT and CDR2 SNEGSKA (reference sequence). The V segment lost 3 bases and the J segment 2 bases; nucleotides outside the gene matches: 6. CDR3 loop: CSASPMRGAYNEQFF. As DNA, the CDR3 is TGCAGTGCTAGTCCAATGCGGGGGGCCTACAATGAGCAGTTCTTC.

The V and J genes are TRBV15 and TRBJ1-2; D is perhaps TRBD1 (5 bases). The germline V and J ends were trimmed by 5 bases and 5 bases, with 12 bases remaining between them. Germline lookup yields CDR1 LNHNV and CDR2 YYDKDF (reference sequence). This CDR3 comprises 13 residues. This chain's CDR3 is CATSGGVDYGYTF. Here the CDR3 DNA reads TGTGCCACCAGCGGGGGAGTGGATTATGGCTACACCTTC.

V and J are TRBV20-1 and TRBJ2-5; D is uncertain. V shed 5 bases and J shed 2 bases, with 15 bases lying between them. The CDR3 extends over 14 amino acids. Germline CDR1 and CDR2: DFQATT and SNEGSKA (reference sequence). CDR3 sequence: CSALKPPDQETQYF. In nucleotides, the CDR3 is TGCAGTGCTCTGAAGCCGCCCGATCAAGAGACCCAGTACTTC.

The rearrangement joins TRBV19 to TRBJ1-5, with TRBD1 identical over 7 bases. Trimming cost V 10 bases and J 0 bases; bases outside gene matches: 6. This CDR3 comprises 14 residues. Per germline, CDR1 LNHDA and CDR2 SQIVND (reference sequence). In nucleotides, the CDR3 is TGTGCCACAGACAGGGCTTATAGCAATCAGCCCCAGCATTTT. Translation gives CATDRAYSNQPQHF.

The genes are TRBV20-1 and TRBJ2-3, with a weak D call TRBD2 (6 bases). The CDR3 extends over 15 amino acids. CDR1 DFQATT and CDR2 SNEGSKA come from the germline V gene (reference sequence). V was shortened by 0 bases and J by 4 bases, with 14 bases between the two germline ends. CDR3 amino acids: CSARDPGGVADTQYF. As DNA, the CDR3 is TGCAGTGCTAGAGATCCCGGCGGGGTAGCAGATACGCAGTATTTT.

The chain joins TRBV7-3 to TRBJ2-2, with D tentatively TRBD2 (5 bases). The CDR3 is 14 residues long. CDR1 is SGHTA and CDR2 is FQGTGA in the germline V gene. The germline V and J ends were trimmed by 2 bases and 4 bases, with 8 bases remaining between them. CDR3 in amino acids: CASSLLAGTGELFF. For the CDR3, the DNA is TGTGCCAGCAGCTTATTGGCGGGCACCGGGGAGCTGTTTTTT.

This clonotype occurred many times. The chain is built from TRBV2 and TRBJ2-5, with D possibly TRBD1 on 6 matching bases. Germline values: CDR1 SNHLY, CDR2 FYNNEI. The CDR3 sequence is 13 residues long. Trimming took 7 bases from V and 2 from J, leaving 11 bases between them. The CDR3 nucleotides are TGTGCCAGCAACCGACAGGAACAAGAGACCCAGTACTTC. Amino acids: CASNRQEQETQYF.

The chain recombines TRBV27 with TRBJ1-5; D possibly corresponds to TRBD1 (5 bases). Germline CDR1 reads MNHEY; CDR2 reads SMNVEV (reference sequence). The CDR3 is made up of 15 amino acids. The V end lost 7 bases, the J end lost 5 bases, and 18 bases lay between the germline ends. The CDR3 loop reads CASIPGRRPDQPQHF. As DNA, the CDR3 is TGTGCCAGCATACCGGGACGGAGACCGGATCAGCCCCAGCATTTT.

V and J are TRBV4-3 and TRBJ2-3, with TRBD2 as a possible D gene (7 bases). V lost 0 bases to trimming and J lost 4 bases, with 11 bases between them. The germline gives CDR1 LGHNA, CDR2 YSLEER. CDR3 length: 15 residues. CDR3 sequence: CASSQEGGGADTQYF. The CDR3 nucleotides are TGCGCCAGCAGCCAAGAGGGCGGGGGCGCAGATACGCAGTATTTT.

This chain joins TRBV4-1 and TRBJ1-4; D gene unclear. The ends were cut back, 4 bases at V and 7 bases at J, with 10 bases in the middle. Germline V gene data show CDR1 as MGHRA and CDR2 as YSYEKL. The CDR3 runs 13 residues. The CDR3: CASSLLLGEKLFF. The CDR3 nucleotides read TGCGCCAGCAGCCTACTACTCGGTGAAAAACTGTTTTTT.

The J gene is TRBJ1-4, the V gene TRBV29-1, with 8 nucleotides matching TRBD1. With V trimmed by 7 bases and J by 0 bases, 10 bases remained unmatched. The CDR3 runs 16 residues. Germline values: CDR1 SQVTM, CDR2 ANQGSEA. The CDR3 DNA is TGCAGCGCCTACGACAGGGGTTATGCAACTAATGAAAAACTGTTTTTT. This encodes CSAYDRGYATNEKLFF.

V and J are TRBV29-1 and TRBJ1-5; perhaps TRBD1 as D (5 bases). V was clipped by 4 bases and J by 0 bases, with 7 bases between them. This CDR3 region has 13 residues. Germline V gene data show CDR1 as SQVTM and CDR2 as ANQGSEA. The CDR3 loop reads CSVAGDSNQPQHF. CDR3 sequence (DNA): TGCAGCGTTGCGGGGGATAGCAATCAGCCCCAGCATTTT. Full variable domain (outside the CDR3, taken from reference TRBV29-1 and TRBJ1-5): SAVISQKPSRDICQRGTSLTIQCQVDSQVTMMFWYRQQPGQSLTLIATANQGSEATYESGFVIDKFPISRPNLTFSTLTVSNMSPEDSSIYLCSVAGDSNQPQHFGDGTRLSIL.

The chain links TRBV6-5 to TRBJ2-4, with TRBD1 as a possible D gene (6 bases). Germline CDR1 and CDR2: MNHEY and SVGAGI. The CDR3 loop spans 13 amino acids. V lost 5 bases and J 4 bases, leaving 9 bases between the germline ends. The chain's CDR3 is CASSGQGKNIQYF. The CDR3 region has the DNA TGTGCCAGCAGTGGGCAGGGGAAAAACATTCAGTACTTC.

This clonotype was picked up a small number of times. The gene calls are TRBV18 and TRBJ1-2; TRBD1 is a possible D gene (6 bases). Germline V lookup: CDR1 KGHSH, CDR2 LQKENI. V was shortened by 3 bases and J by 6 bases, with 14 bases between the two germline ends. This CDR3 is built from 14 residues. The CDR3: CASSPNRVPDGYTF. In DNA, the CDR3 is TGTGCCAGCTCACCTAACAGGGTTCCGGATGGCTACACCTTC.